What follows are 19 T cell receptor beta chains derived from one specimen sequenced in a study of vaccination and CD4 T cells after COVID-19. Their cognate antigens are unknown. The treatment is: approximately 11-day PBMC culture with coronavirus spike peptide pools or control peptides (ViraFEST assay). Oncomine TCR Beta short-read sequencing was applied to DNA from cultured CD4+ T cells. Each CDR3 protein gets one entry after TCRdb re-called the PCR reads with MiXCR. The sample records more than 20,000 distinct CDR3 sequences, approximately 57% being singletons. Sample: CD4+ T cells from blood, cultured in vitro, taken after SARS-CoV-2 vaccination. All receptors come from a human donor who received a COVID-19 vaccine.

The V gene is TRBV6-5, the J gene TRBJ1-2; D not resolved. The CDR3 spans 14 residues. Germline V gene lookup returns CDR1 MNHEY and CDR2 SVGAGI. Deletions cut 0 bases from V and 4 bases from J, with 9 bases between. The CDR3 region has the DNA TGTGCCAGCAGTTACTCGGCAGCCCGCTATGGCTACACCTTC. Translation gives CASSYSAARYGYTF.

As concerns this clonotype: One junction end disagrees with the germline gene, perhaps due to a read error. V and J are TRBV19 and TRBJ1-6; 9 bases match TRBD1. Per germline, CDR1 LNHDA and CDR2 SQIVND (reference sequence). This CDR3 has 15 amino acids. CDR3 DNA sequence: TGTGCCAGTAGAATAGGACAGGGGAGTAATTCACCCCTCCACTTT. Translating it yields CASRIGQGSNSPLHF. The full variable domain, its missing parts supplied by reference TRBV19 and TRBJ1-6, is DGGITQSPKYLFRKEGQNVTLSCEQNLNHDAMYWYRQDPGQGLRLIYYSQIVNDFQKGDIAEGYSVSREKKESFPLTVTSAQKNPTAFYLCASRIGQGSNSPLHFGNGTRLTVT.

Concerning this clonotype: At one boundary the junction diverges from the germline segment, which might be a read error. The chain recombines TRBV7-9 with TRBJ1-2; D is uncertain. The CDR3 loop spans 17 amino acids. Germline CDR1 is SEHNR and CDR2 is FQNEAQ (reference sequence). CDR3 coding DNA: TGTGCCAGCAGCCGCCCGGTGCGCCAGGCGGTCGACTATGACTACACCTTC. It encodes CASSRPVRQAVDYDYTF.

This rearrangement joins TRBV19 to TRBJ1-6; 9 bases agree with TRBD1. Per the germline V gene, CDR1 is LNHDA and CDR2 is SQIVND (reference sequence). V shed 10 bases, J shed 7 bases, and the junction held 5 bases outside the gene matches. CDR3 length equals 13 residues. DNA for the CDR3: TGTGCCACCTCCGGGACAGGGAATTCACCCCTCCACTTT. This sequence encodes CATSGTGNSPLHF.

The chain employs TRBV4-1 and TRBJ2-2; 7 bases agree with TRBD2. Germline CDR1 is MGHRA and CDR2 is YSYEKL. Trimming took 1 base from V and 5 from J; bases not matched to a gene: 7. The CDR3 is 16 amino acids. The CDR3 DNA reads as TGCGCCAGCAGCCAAGTTATTCGGGGAGGGACCGGGGAGCTGTTTTTT. It yields the protein CASSQVIRGGTGELFF.

This clonotype appeared a single time. V gene TRBV20-1 combines with J gene TRBJ2-2; 11 bases align to TRBD2. There are 15 residues in the CDR3. Trimming at V came to 6 bases and at J to 4 bases, leaving 7 bases not matched to a gene. Germline loops: CDR1 DFQATT, CDR2 SNEGSKA (reference sequence). CDR3 region: CSASTSGGATGELFF. CDR3 sequence (DNA): TGCAGTGCCAGTACTAGCGGGGGCGCCACCGGGGAGCTGTTTTTT.

This clonotype is large (0.1 to 1%). This chain uses TRBV6-1 with TRBJ1-3, with TRBD1 as a possible D gene (6 bases). CDR3 length: 14 residues. V was clipped by 6 bases and J by 0 bases, with 9 bases between them. CDR1 and CDR2 from the germline V gene are MNHNS and SASEGT. CDR3 protein: CASRGGLSGNTIYF. The CDR3 bases are TGTGCCAGCAGAGGGGGGCTCTCTGGAAACACCATATATTTT.

The chain is built from TRBV7-8 and TRBJ2-7; maybe TRBD1 (6 bases). The CDR3 is 11 amino acids. Deletions cut 5 bases from V and 7 bases from J, with 9 bases between. Germline values: CDR1 SGHVS, CDR2 FQNEAQ. The CDR3 reads CASSTRGEQYF. CDR3 coding DNA: TGTGCCAGCAGCACGAGGGGGGAGCAGTACTTC.

The chain is built from TRBV11-3 and TRBJ2-3, with TRBD1 identical over 10 bases. The germline V gene has CDR1 SGHNT and CDR2 YENEEA. The length of the CDR3 is 15 residues. V lost 5 bases to trimming and J lost 3 bases; unmatched junction nucleotides: 5. The DNA of the CDR3 is TGTGCCAGCAGCCCTCGACAGGGGGCAACAGATACGCAGTATTTT. It specifies CASSPRQGATDTQYF.

This chain uses TRBV27 with TRBJ1-2; D not certain. In germline, CDR1 is MNHEY, CDR2 SMNVEV (reference sequence). V was cut by 2 bases and J by 0 bases, with 4 bases left in between. The CDR3 sequence is 13 residues long. The CDR3 nucleotides read TGTGCCAGCAGTTTAACTGCTAACTATGGCTACACCTTC. The encoded protein is CASSLTANYGYTF.

This clonotype was seen a single time. This rearrangement joins TRBV19 to TRBJ2-3, with a tentative D call TRBD2 (5 bases). This CDR3 is 13 amino acids long. CDR1 is LNHDA, CDR2 SQIVND, per germline (reference sequence). V dropped 10 bases and J dropped 4 bases, with 15 bases sitting between them. The CDR3 nucleotides read TGTGCCACCGCGAGAGGACTGGCAGATACGCAGTATTTT. Its protein product is CATARGLADTQYF.

The CDR3 protein is CASSRRDRVYEKLFF. The CDR3 DNA follows: TGTGCCAGTAGTCGCCGGGACAGGGTCTATGAAAAACTGTTTTTT. The chain recombines TRBV19 with TRBJ1-4, with 9 bases identical to TRBD1. The V gene's germline CDR1 is LNHDA and CDR2 SQIVND (reference sequence). After removal of 5 bases from V and 6 bases from J, the junction contained 7 bases not matched to a gene. The CDR3 loop spans 15 amino acids.

This sequence joins TRBV20-1 and TRBJ2-5; perhaps TRBD2 as D (6 bases). Germline V gene sequence: CDR1 DFQATT, CDR2 SNEGSKA (reference sequence). The CDR3 runs 11 residues. The V end was cut by 6 bases, the J end by 2 bases, with 7 bases between. For the CDR3, the DNA is TGCAGTGCAGGACTACAAGAGACCCAGTACTTC. Translation: CSAGLQETQYF.

The CDR3 protein is CASKVDPQETQYF. In nucleotides, the CDR3 is TGTGCCAGCAAGGTCGATCCGCAAGAGACCCAGTACTTC. The V and J genes are TRBV2 and TRBJ2-5, with unresolved D. The CDR3 length is 13 residues. The germline CDR1 and CDR2 sequences are SNHLY and FYNNEI. V lost 7 bases, J lost 2 bases, and 11 bases lay in between.

The rearrangement joins TRBV12-5 to TRBJ1-6; D is ambiguous. The CDR3 totals 14 residues. The germline CDR1 and CDR2 sequences are LGHNT and FRNRAP. The V and J ends lost 2 bases and 3 bases respectively, with 5 bases between them. The CDR3 DNA is TGTGCTAGTGGTTTGCGGGGCTATAATTCACCCCTCCACTTT. This gives the protein CASGLRGYNSPLHF.

The rearrangement uses TRBV27 and TRBJ2-2; TRBD1 agrees at 9 bases. Germline trimming cut 5 bases from V and 3 bases from J; bases unmatched to any gene: 7. Germline-derived CDR1 and CDR2 are MNHEY and SMNVEV (reference sequence). This CDR3 has 16 residues. The CDR3 DNA reads TGTGCCAGCAGTCAATGGGACAGGGCTGACACCGGGGAGCTGTTTTTT. It codes for CASSQWDRADTGELFF.

The chain is built from TRBV6-1 and TRBJ1-1; TRBD1 is a possible D gene (6 bases). In germline, CDR1 is MNHNS, CDR2 SASEGT. V gave up 7 bases and J gave up 6 bases, with 18 bases separating them. The CDR3 consists of 14 residues. The CDR3 reads CASNIDRQSAEAFF. The CDR3 DNA reads TGTGCCAGCAACATAGACAGGCAGTCGGCTGAAGCTTTCTTT.

This clonotype appeared a single time. The V and J genes are TRBV11-3 and TRBJ2-5, with 13 bases matching TRBD2. The junction had 6 bases not matched to a gene; V was cut back by 5 bases and J by 3 bases. The CDR3 extends over 16 amino acids. The germline V gene has CDR1 SGHNT and CDR2 YENEEA. In nucleotides, the CDR3 is TGTGCCAGCAGCCCCCAGGGACTAGCGGGGAAAGAGACCCAGTACTTC. This codes for CASSPQGLAGKETQYF. Supplemented by reference TRBV11-3 and TRBJ2-5, the full variable domain reads EAGVVQSPRYKIIEKKQPVAFWCNPISGHNTLYWYLQNLGQGPELLIRYENEEAVDDSQLPKDRFSAERLKGVDSTLKIQPAELGDSAVYLCASSPQGLAGKETQYFGPGTRLLVL.

The chain has TRBV27 and TRBJ2-7, with 9 nucleotides matching TRBD2. CDR1 is MNHEY and CDR2 is SMNVEV in the germline V gene (reference sequence). The CDR3 covers 15 residues. The ends lost 5 bases at V and 2 bases at J; junction bases unmatched: 7. CDR3 region: CASSPIIAGAYEQYF. The CDR3 DNA sequence: TGTGCCAGCAGTCCAATTATAGCGGGGGCCTACGAGCAGTACTTC.